Reported below is one T cell receptor beta chain. Its target is unknown. A read error may produce the germline difference seen at one junction end. With 60 Vbeta and 13 Jbeta primers, the PCR was carried out. Original processing methods: An analysis performed later counted about 80 million unique TCR beta chains (around 10 million of them shared). Profiled with immunoSEQ multiplex PCR; TCRdb holds only in-frame clones, not every one. That table furnishes V, J and clone size, whereas the DNA furnished D and trimming. The data show over 130,000 clones, approximately 79% seen once. This entry comes from a study of cytomegalovirus exposure and HLA in healthy donors. Per the germline V gene, CDR1 is SSHAT and CDR2 is FNYEAQ (reference sequence). The CDR3 extends over 16 amino acids. Notes on the study in general: In a later analysis, TCR beta V- and J-gene trimming was associated with a missense DCLRE1C variant.

The sequenced material came from PBMCs. The receptor comes from a man in his forties or fifties in good health and CMV-seropositive. This chain links TRBV7-7 with TRBJ2-1; 11 positions agree with TRBD1. The chain's CDR3 is CASSPTWDRGNNEQFF. Here the CDR3 DNA reads TGTGCTAGCAGCCCCACTTGGGACAGGGGGAACAATGAGCAGTTCTTC.